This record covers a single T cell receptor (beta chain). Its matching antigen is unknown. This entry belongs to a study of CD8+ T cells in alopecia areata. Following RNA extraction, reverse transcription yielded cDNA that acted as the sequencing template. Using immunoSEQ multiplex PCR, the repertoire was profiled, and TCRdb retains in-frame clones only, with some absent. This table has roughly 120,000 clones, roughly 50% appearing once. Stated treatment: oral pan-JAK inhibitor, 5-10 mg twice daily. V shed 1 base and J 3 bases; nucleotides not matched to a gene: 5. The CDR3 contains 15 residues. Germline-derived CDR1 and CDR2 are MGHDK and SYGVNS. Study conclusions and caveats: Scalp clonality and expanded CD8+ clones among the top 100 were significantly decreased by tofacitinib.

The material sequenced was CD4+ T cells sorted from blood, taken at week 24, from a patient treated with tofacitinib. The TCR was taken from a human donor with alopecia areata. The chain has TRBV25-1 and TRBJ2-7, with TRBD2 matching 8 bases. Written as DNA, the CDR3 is TGTGCCAGCAGTGAATCAAGAGCGGGGGACTACGAGCAGTACTTC. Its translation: CASSESRAGDYEQYF.